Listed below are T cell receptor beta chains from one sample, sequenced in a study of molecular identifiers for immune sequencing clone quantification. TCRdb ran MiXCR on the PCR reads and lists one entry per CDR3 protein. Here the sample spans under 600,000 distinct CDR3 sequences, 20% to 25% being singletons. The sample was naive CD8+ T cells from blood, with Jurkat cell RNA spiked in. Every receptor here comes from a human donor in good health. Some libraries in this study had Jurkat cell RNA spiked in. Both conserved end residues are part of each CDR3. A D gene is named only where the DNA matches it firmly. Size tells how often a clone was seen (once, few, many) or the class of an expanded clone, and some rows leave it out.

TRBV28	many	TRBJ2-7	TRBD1	TGTGCCAGCAGTTTTCAGGGGGTAACCTACGAGCAGTACTTC	CASSFQGVTYEQYF
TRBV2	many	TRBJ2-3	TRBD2	TGTGCCAGCAGGGTAACTAGCGGGGGAGACACAGATACGCAGTATTTT	CASRVTSGGDTDTQYF
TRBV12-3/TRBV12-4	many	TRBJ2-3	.	TGTGCCAGCAGACCTCCCCCCTGGGACGAACACTCCAGATTCCGGGATACGCAGTATTTT	CASRPPPWDEHSRFRDTQYF
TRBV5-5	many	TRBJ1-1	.	TGTGCCAGCAGCCGCGACATCAACAGGAGGGCGGGCACTGAAGCTTTCTTT	CASSRDINRRAGTEAFF
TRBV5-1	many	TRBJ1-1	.	TGCGCCAGCAGCTTGGATTGGGGAATGAACACTGAAGCTTTCTTT	CASSLDWGMNTEAFF
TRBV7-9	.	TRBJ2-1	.	TGTGCCAGCAGCTTAGGTCAAAGTGAGCAGTTCTTC	CASSLGQSEQFF
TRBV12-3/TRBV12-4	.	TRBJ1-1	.	TGTGCCGGCAGTTTAGCGCGCAGAACTGAAGCTTTCTTT	CAGSLARRTEAFF
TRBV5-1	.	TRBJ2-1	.	TGCGCCAGCAGGCAGGTCATTGGTACTGAGCAGTTCTTC	CASRQVIGTEQFF
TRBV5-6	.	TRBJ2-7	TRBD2	TGTGCCAGCAGCTATCCTAGCGGGGCCAACTCCTACGAGCAGTACTTC	CASSYPSGANSYEQYF
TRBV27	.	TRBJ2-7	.	TGTGCCAGCAGTTTATCGGCGGTGTACGAGCAGTACTTC	CASSLSAVYEQYF